Listed here is a single T cell receptor (beta chain). The germline gives CDR1 SGHRS, CDR2 YFSETQ. This CDR3 comprises 15 residues. Losses at the gene ends were 3 bases for V and 0 bases for J; bases not matched to a gene: 3. This sample stems from a study of cytomegalovirus exposure and HLA in healthy donors. PCR involved 60 Vbeta and 13 Jbeta primers. Data came from immunoSEQ multiplex PCR; TCRdb stores just in-frame clones and leaves some out. The sample has about 130,000 clones; approximately 8.7% are singletons. The chain employs TRBV5-1 and TRBJ1-1, with 9 bases fitting TRBD1. Sample: PBMCs. This clonotype was obtained from a man in his forties in good health and CMV-seronegative. CDR3 in amino acids: CASSSGTGMNTEAFF. CDR3 bases: TGCGCCAGCAGCTCCGGGACAGGGATGAACACTGAAGCTTTCTTT.